A single sample is the source of the 32 T cell receptor beta chains below, sequenced in a study of early T cells in non-severe SARS-CoV-2 infection (dated by TCRdb to the early 2020s). Library creation used 5' RACE. The sequencer listed for this sample is NextSeq 500. The public reads were run again by TCRdb, first through fastp at Q25 and then through MiXCR, and only productive beta chains were kept. Entries are consolidated by CDR3 protein sequence, retaining the most common genes and DNA. Here the sample has 25,000 to 35,000 distinct CDR3 sequences; under 7% occur a single time. The ten most abundant clones make up around 23% of the sample. Sequenced: whole blood. The receptors were sampled from an adult who was a healthcare worker with PCR-confirmed SARS-CoV-2 infection or an uninfected control (not recorded which).

The chain uses TRBV9 and TRBJ2-1, with 8 bases that match TRBD1. The ends lost 1 base at V and 5 bases at J; junction bases unmatched: 5. The germline V gene has CDR1 SGDLS and CDR2 YYNGEE. The CDR3 covers 15 residues. CDR3 nucleotides: TGTGCCAGCAGCGTACTAGGGACAGGTGACAATGAGCAGTTCTTC. Translated: CASSVLGTGDNEQFF.

The sample holds many counts of this clonotype. The CDR3 coding sequence is TGCAGTGCTAGATCAGCGGGGGGGCCTAACTACGAGCAGTACTTC. As protein: CSARSAGGPNYEQYF. The rearrangement joins TRBV20-1 to TRBJ2-7, with 10 bases fitting TRBD2. CDR3 length equals 15 residues. V shed 2 bases, J shed 3 bases, and the junction held 7 bases outside the gene matches. Germline lookup yields CDR1 DFQATT and CDR2 SNEGSKA (reference sequence).

In its sample, this clonotype was seen a few times. The rearrangement links TRBV30 to TRBJ1-4, with D possibly TRBD1 on 5 matching bases. CDR3 size: 13 residues. V dropped 0 bases and J dropped 8 bases, with 10 bases sitting between them. CDR1 and CDR2 (germline): GTSNPN, SVGIG (reference sequence). The CDR3 DNA reads TGTGCCTGGAGTGTACAGGCGGAGGAAAAACTGTTTTTT. Protein sequence: CAWSVQAEEKLFF.

In its sample, this clonotype was seen a few times. The CDR3 DNA is TGTGCCAGCAGTACGGAGGCGGATACGCAGTATTTT. Amino acids: CASSTEADTQYF. The chain employs TRBV7-9 and TRBJ2-3; TRBD2 might be the D (5 bases). The CDR3 extends over 12 amino acids. Germline V CDR1 and CDR2: SEHNR, FQNEAQ (reference sequence). V lost 6 bases and J lost 6, with 10 bases in between.

There are many counts of this clonotype. The V gene is TRBV11-2, the J gene TRBJ2-3, with D maybe TRBD2 (6 bases). This CDR3 spans 15 amino acids. Germline CDR1 SGHAT, CDR2 FQNNGV. Between the trimmed V and J ends, which lost 5 bases and 3 bases, there was a span of 15 bases. The CDR3: CASSPFVGRTDTQYF. The CDR3 region has the DNA TGTGCCAGCAGCCCTTTTGTAGGGAGGACAGATACGCAGTATTTT.

The chain uses TRBV3-1 and TRBJ2-1, with a tentative D call TRBD2 (6 bases). Per the germline V gene, CDR1 is LGHDT and CDR2 is YNNKEL (reference sequence). The CDR3 loop spans 15 amino acids. V was trimmed by 1 base and J by 8 bases, leaving 15 bases between them. The CDR3 DNA sequence: TGTGCCAGCAGCCAAGGAGAGACTAGGACCGATGAGCAGTTCTTC. Its protein is CASSQGETRTDEQFF.

At least ten counts were recorded for this clonotype. The chain carries TRBV20-1 and TRBJ2-7; 7 positions agree with TRBD2. Germline CDR1 is DFQATT and CDR2 is SNEGSKA (reference sequence). This CDR3 has 11 amino acids. The ends lost 5 bases at V and 4 bases at J; junction bases unmatched: 2. The CDR3: CSAVREYEQYF. For the CDR3, the DNA is TGCAGTGCTGTGCGGGAGTACGAGCAGTACTTC.

This clonotype was seen at least ten times. The chain has TRBV12-3 or TRBV12-4 and TRBJ2-3, with TRBD1 matching over 8 bases. This CDR3 comprises 14 residues. V lost 7 bases to trimming and J lost 3 bases; unmatched junction nucleotides: 6. The CDR3 region has the DNA TGTGCCAGCACCTACAGGGGGTCGACAGATACGCAGTATTTT. Its protein product is CASTYRGSTDTQYF.

The V call is TRBV7-2, the J call TRBJ1-6, with D tentatively TRBD1 (6 bases). CDR3 length: 15 amino acids. Germline CDR1 SGHTA, CDR2 FQGNSA. Between the trimmed V and J ends, which lost 5 bases and 6 bases, there was a span of 14 bases. CDR3 protein: CASSERGPTNSPLHF. CDR3 coding DNA: TGTGCCAGCAGCGAGCGGGGGCCAACTAATTCACCCCTCCACTTT.

In its sample, this clonotype was seen a few times. The chain employs TRBV2 and TRBJ1-1; the D gene is possibly TRBD1 (5 bases). The germline gives CDR1 SNHLY, CDR2 FYNNEI. The germline V and J ends were trimmed by 5 bases and 2 bases, with 9 bases remaining between them. CDR3 length: 13 amino acids. CDR3 sequence reads: CASSYQGNTEAFF. The CDR3 nucleotides read TGTGCCAGCAGTTACCAGGGAAACACTGAAGCTTTCTTT.

This clonotype was observed many times. The V call is TRBV6-6, the J call TRBJ2-5; 7 bases map to TRBD1. Losses at the gene ends were 0 bases for V and 5 bases for J; bases not matched to a gene: 3. The CDR3 contains 14 residues. Germline-derived CDR1 and CDR2 are MNHNY and SVGAGI (reference sequence). This chain's CDR3 is CASSYSNRGETQYF. The CDR3 coding sequence is TGTGCCAGCAGTTACTCAAACAGGGGTGAGACCCAGTACTTC.

This clonotype showed up just a few times. DNA for the CDR3: TGTGCCAGCTCGTCGGGACAGGCTCGTCAAGAGACCCAGTACTTC. This gives the protein CASSSGQARQETQYF. This sequence joins TRBV18 and TRBJ2-5, with 8 bases fitting TRBD1. The V gene end was trimmed by 6 bases and the J gene end by 2 bases; junction bases not matched to a gene: 8. The CDR3 covers 15 residues. CDR1 KGHSH and CDR2 LQKENI come from the germline V gene.

This clonotype was seen repeatedly, ten times or more. This chain links TRBV30 with TRBJ2-1; TRBD2 matches 9 bases. The length of the CDR3 is 12 residues. V dropped 3 bases and J dropped 8; count of bases not matched to a gene: 2. Germline V gene lookup returns CDR1 GTSNPN and CDR2 SVGIG (reference sequence). The CDR3 sequence is CAWRAGGHEQFF. CDR3 nucleotide sequence: TGTGCCTGGAGAGCGGGGGGACATGAGCAGTTCTTC.

This clonotype was recorded at least ten times. V gene TRBV7-3 combines with J gene TRBJ2-2; D might be TRBD1 (5 bases). The CDR3 spans 14 residues. CDR1 and CDR2 (germline): SGHTA, FQGTGA. Trimming took off 5 bases at V and 4 bases at J, with 11 bases between the two ends. DNA of the CDR3: TGTGCCAGCAGCCAATCTAGGGGCACCGGGGAGCTGTTTTTT. This codes for CASSQSRGTGELFF.

The table lists this clonotype with many counts. The rearrangement joins TRBV19 to TRBJ1-5; tentatively, D is TRBD1 (5 bases). The CDR3 runs to 14 residues. Germline V gene lookup returns CDR1 LNHDA and CDR2 SQIVND (reference sequence). The ends were cut back, 7 bases at V and 3 bases at J, with 13 bases in the middle. The DNA of the CDR3 is TGTGCCAGTACCCTCAGCGGACACAATCAGCCCCAGCATTTT. Translated, it gives CASTLSGHNQPQHF.

This clonotype was seen many times. The chain couples TRBV11-2 to TRBJ2-5; TRBD2 is a possible D gene (5 bases). Germline values: CDR1 SGHAT, CDR2 FQNNGV. The CDR3 totals 14 residues. V gave up 3 bases and J gave up 4 bases, with 12 bases separating them. The CDR3: CASSLGPAGETQYF. CDR3 coding DNA: TGTGCCAGCAGCTTGGGCCCGGCGGGAGAGACCCAGTACTTC.

This clonotype was observed a few times. The genes are TRBV7-2 and TRBJ2-3, with TRBD2 as a possible D gene (5 bases). V gave up 5 bases and J gave up 3 bases, with 21 bases separating them. Germline V gene sequence: CDR1 SGHTA, CDR2 FQGNSA. CDR3 length: 17 residues. This CDR3 is CASSPRRASFGTDTQYF. The CDR3 bases are TGTGCCAGCAGCCCCCGGAGAGCTAGCTTTGGGACAGATACGCAGTATTTT.

The chain combines TRBV5-4 with TRBJ2-5; TRBD2 might be the D (5 bases). Germline CDR1 reads SGHNT; CDR2 reads YYREEE (reference sequence). Trimming removed 4 bases from V and 2 bases from J, with 12 bases in between. There are 14 residues in the CDR3. CDR3 bases: TGTGCCAGCAGCCGGAGGAGCGCTCAAGAGACCCAGTACTTC. Its protein product is CASSRRSAQETQYF.

This clonotype has at least ten counts. The genes are TRBV2 and TRBJ2-7; 8 positions match TRBD2. The CDR3 is made up of 14 amino acids. Germline V gene lookup returns CDR1 SNHLY and CDR2 FYNNEI. The junction had 8 bases not matched to a gene; V was cut back by 4 bases and J by 6 bases. CDR3 bases: TGTGCCAGCAGTGGAGGACTAGCTCGCGGCGAGCAGTACTTC. This encodes CASSGGLARGEQYF.

This clonotype was counted ten times or more. This chain links TRBV12-3 or TRBV12-4 with TRBJ1-2; D is perhaps TRBD1 (5 bases). V was cut by 2 bases and J by 6 bases, with 16 bases left in between. This CDR3 has 15 residues. CDR3 region: CASSLIPGKEDGYTF. CDR3 nucleotide sequence: TGTGCCAGCAGTTTAATTCCAGGGAAGGAGGATGGCTACACCTTC.

This clonotype has only a few counts. The gene calls are TRBV7-2 and TRBJ2-1; no firm D call. CDR3 length equals 15 residues. CDR1 and CDR2 from the germline V gene are SGHTA and FQGNSA. The V end lost 0 bases, the J end lost 3 bases, and 9 bases lay between the germline ends. The CDR3 reads CASSLAGQDYNEQFF. The CDR3 coding sequence is TGTGCCAGCAGCTTAGCTGGGCAGGACTACAATGAGCAGTTCTTC.

This clonotype appeared many times. This chain connects TRBV7-2 to TRBJ1-6; D might be TRBD1 (6 bases). The CDR3 is 17 residues long. Germline CDR1 is SGHTA and CDR2 is FQGNSA. The V and J ends lost 4 bases and 5 bases respectively, with 18 bases between them. CDR3 DNA sequence: TGTGCCAGCAGCTCCCGGGACATCGCGGGAGATAATTCACCCCTCCACTTT. This translates into CASSSRDIAGDNSPLHF.

This clonotype has more than one count but fewer than ten. The chain links TRBV20-1 to TRBJ2-1; maybe TRBD2 (5 bases). V dropped 6 bases and J dropped 6 bases, with 15 bases sitting between them. The CDR3 spans 13 residues. The germline gives CDR1 DFQATT, CDR2 SNEGSKA (reference sequence). This CDR3 reads CSAPGGQSNEQFF. CDR3 bases: TGCAGTGCCCCTGGCGGGCAAAGCAATGAGCAGTTCTTC.

There are many counts of this clonotype. The V gene is TRBV9, the J gene TRBJ1-6; D is undetermined. This CDR3 is built from 14 residues. Trimming pared 4 bases from V and 14 bases from J, leaving 19 bases between. The germline gives CDR1 SGDLS, CDR2 YYNGEE. CDR3 region: CASSLGLSPLALHF. CDR3 in DNA: TGTGCCAGCAGCCTCGGTCTTTCCCCTTTAGCCCTCCACTTT. Based on the CDR3 plus reference TRBV9 and TRBJ1-6, the full variable domain is DSGVTQTPKHLITATGQRVTLRCSPRSGDLSVYWYQQSLDQGLQFLIQYYNGEERAKGNILERFSAQQFPDLHSELNLSSLELGDSALYFCASSLGLSPLALHFGNGTRLTVT.

This clonotype was detected ten times or more. This chain joins TRBV12-5 and TRBJ2-7, with 8 bases identical to TRBD2. With 5 bases clipped from V and 7 bases from J, the junction kept 7 bases outside the gene matches. This CDR3 comprises 13 residues. The germline V gene encodes CDR1 LGHNT and CDR2 FRNRAP. In DNA form, the CDR3 reads TGTGCTAGTGGTCTTACGCGGGGGGCTGAGCAGTACTTC. It encodes CASGLTRGAEQYF.

Ten or more counts support this clonotype. The chain combines TRBV4-3 with TRBJ2-5; D is unresolved. Germline V gene lookup returns CDR1 LGHNA and CDR2 YSLEER. V was cut by 1 base and J by 4 bases, with 10 bases left in between. The CDR3 length is 14 residues. CDR3 loop: CASSQALGRETQYF. The CDR3 DNA sequence: TGCGCCAGCAGCCAAGCTTTGGGCCGAGAGACCCAGTACTTC.

This clonotype has at least ten counts. The chain recombines TRBV9 with TRBJ2-3; D gene uncertain. Trimming took off 3 bases at V and 0 bases at J, with 5 bases between the two ends. Germline V CDR1 and CDR2: SGDLS, YYNGEE. The CDR3 totals 13 residues. The CDR3 spells CASSGPSTDTQYF. For the CDR3, the DNA is TGTGCCAGCAGCGGACCTAGCACAGATACGCAGTATTTT. The complete variable domain, with remaining parts taken from reference TRBV9 and TRBJ2-3, reads DSGVTQTPKHLITATGQRVTLRCSPRSGDLSVYWYQQSLDQGLQFLIQYYNGEERAKGNILERFSAQQFPDLHSELNLSSLELGDSALYFCASSGPSTDTQYFGPGTRLTVL.

This clonotype was seen more than once but under ten times. J is TRBJ2-2 and V is TRBV9; possible D gene TRBD1, 5 bases. The germline gives CDR1 SGDLS, CDR2 YYNGEE. The V end was cut by 7 bases, the J end by 3 bases, with 10 bases between. The CDR3 has 13 residues. DNA of the CDR3: TGTGCCAGCGCGACAGATTACACCGGGGAGCTGTTTTTT. This translates into CASATDYTGELFF.

This clonotype was counted ten times or more. V usage is TRBV2 and J usage is TRBJ2-7, with TRBD1 matching over 9 bases. Germline lookup yields CDR1 SNHLY and CDR2 FYNNEI. The CDR3 runs to 14 residues. Trimming took 5 bases from V and 4 from J; bases not matched to a gene: 6. CDR3 loop: CASSTDRGWYEQYF. In nucleotides, the CDR3 is TGTGCCAGCAGTACGGACAGGGGTTGGTACGAGCAGTACTTC.

By its share, this clonotype is medium-sized (0.01 to 0.1%). J is TRBJ1-4 and V is TRBV13; D may be TRBD1 (6 bases). The CDR3 is made up of 15 amino acids. The V gene lost 3 bases and the J gene lost 8 bases, with 16 bases spanning the gap. CDR1 is PRHDT and CDR2 is FYEKMQ in the germline V gene (reference sequence). This CDR3 is CASSFTQGSYEKLFF. The CDR3 nucleotides are TGTGCCAGCAGCTTTACACAGGGTTCTTACGAAAAACTGTTTTTT.

This chain's CDR3 is CASSPGAGETQYF. CDR3 in DNA: TGTGCCAGCTCACCCGGAGCGGGGGAGACCCAGTACTTC. The chain uses TRBV18 and TRBJ2-5; 7 positions agree with TRBD2. The CDR3 contains 13 residues. V lost 3 bases and J lost 5; bases outside the gene matches: 3. Germline V CDR1 and CDR2: KGHSH, LQKENI.

This clonotype has at least ten counts. The genes are TRBV19 and TRBJ1-2; TRBD1 matches 8 bases. CDR3 length: 13 amino acids. Trimming cost V 5 bases and J 4 bases; bases outside gene matches: 3. Germline assignment: CDR1 LNHDA and CDR2 SQIVND (reference sequence). CDR3 amino acids: CASSRTGTYGYTF. The DNA for the CDR3 is TGTGCCAGTAGTCGGACAGGGACCTATGGCTACACCTTC.